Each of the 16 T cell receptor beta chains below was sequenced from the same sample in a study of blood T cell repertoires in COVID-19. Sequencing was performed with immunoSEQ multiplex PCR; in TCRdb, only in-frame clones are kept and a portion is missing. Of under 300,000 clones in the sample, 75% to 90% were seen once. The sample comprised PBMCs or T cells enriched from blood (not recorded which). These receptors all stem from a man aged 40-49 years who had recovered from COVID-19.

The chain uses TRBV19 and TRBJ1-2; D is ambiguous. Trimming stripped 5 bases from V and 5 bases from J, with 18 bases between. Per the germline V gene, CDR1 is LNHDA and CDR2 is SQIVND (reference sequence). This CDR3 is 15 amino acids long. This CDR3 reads CASSAGSSGLYGYTF. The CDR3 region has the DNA TGTGCCAGTAGTGCGGGATCCTCTGGCTTGTATGGCTACACCTTC.

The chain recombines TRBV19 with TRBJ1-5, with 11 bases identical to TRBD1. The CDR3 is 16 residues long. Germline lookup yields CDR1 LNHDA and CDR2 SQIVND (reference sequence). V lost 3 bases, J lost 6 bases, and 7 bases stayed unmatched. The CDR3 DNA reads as TGTGCCAGTAGTATGAGGGGGACAGGGGGAGGTCAGCCCCAGCATTTT. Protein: CASSMRGTGGGQPQHF.

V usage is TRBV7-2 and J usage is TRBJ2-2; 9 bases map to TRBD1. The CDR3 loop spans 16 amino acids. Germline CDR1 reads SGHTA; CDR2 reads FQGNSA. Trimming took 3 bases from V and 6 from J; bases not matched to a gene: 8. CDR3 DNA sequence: TGTGCCAGCAGCTTTAGCAGACAGGGGGGCGCCGGGGAGCTGTTTTTT. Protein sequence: CASSFSRQGGAGELFF.

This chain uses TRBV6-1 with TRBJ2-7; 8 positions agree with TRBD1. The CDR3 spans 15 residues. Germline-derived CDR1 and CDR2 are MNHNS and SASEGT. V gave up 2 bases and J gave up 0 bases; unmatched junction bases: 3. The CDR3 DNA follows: TGTGCCAGCAGTGAACAGGGGGCCAGCTCCTACGAGCAGTACTTC. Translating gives CASSEQGASSYEQYF.

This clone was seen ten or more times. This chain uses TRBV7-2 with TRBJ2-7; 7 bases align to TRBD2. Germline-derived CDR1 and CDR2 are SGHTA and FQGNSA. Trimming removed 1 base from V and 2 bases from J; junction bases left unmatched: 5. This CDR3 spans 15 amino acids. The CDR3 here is CASSLGGGVTYEQYF. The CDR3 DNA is TGTGCCAGCAGCTTAGGTGGGGGGGTAACCTACGAGCAGTACTTC.

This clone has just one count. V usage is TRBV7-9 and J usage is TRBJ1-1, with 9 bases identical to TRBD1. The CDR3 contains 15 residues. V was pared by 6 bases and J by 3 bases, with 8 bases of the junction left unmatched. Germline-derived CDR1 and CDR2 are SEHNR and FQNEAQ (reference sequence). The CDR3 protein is CASRMRTGVHTEAFF. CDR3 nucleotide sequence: TGTGCCAGCAGAATGCGGACAGGGGTTCACACTGAAGCTTTCTTT.

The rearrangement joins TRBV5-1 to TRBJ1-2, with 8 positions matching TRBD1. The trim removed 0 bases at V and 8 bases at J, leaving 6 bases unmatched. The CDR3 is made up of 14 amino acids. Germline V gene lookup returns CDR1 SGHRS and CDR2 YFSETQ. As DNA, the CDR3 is TGCGCCAGCAGCTTGGATCAGGGGGCGAGGGGCTACACCTTC. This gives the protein CASSLDQGARGYTF.

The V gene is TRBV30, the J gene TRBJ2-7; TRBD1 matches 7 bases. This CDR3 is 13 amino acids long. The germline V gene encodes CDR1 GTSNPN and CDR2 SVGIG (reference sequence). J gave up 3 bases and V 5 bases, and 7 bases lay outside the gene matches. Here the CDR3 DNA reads TGTGCCTGGGGTCGGGGACAGCTCTACGAGCAGTACTTC. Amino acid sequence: CAWGRGQLYEQYF.

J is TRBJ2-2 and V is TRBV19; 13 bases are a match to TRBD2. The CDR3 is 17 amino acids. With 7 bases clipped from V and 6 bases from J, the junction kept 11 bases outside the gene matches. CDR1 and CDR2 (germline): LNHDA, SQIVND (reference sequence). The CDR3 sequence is CASTGTSGIWSPGELFF. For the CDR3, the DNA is TGTGCCAGTACCGGGACTAGCGGGATATGGTCCCCCGGGGAGCTGTTTTTT.

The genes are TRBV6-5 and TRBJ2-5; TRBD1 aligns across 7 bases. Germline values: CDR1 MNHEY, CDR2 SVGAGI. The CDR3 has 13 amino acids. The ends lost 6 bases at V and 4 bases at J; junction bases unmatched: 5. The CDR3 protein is CASSPDRAETQYF. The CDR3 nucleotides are TGTGCCAGCAGCCCCGACAGGGCAGAGACCCAGTACTTC.

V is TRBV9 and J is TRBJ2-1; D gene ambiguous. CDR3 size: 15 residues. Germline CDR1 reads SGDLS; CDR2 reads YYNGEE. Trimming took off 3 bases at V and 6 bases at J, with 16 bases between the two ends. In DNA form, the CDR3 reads TGTGCCAGCAGCGACCTCGAGGTAGTCAGCAATGAGCAGTTCTTC. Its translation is CASSDLEVVSNEQFF.

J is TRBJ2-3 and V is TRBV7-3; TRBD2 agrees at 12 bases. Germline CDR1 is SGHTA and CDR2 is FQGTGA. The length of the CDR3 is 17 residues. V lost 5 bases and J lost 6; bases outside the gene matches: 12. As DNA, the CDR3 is TGTGCCAGCAGCCTCGCCCCTCTAGCGGGGGGGCCGGATACGCAGTATTTT. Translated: CASSLAPLAGGPDTQYF.

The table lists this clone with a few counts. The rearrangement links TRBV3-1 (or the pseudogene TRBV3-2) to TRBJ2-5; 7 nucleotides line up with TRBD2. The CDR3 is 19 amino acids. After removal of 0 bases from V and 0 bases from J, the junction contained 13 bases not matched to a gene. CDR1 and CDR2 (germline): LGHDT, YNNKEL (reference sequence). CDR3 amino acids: CASSQDMLADGPYQETQYF. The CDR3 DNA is TGTGCCAGCAGCCAAGATATGCTAGCGGACGGCCCGTACCAAGAGACCCAGTACTTC.

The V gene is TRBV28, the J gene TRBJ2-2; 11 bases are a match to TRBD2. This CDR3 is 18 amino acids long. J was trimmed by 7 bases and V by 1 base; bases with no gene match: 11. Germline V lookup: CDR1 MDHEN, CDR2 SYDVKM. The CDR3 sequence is CASSLLAGGPRGDGELFF. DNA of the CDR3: TGTGCCAGCAGTTTATTAGCGGGAGGGCCCAGAGGAGACGGGGAGCTGTTTTTT.

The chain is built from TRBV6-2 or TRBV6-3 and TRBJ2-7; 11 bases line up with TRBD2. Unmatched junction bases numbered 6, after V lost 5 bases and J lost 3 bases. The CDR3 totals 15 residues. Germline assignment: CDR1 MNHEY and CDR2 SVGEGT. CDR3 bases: TGTGCCAGCAGTGCTCCGGGACTAGCGGTCTACGAGCAGTACTTC. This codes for CASSAPGLAVYEQYF.

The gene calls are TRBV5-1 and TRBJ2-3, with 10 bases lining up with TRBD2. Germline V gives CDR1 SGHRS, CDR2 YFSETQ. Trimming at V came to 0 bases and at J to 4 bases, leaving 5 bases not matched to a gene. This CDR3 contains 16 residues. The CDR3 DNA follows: TGCGCCAGCAGCTTGGAGGCTAGCGGGAGTTCAGATACGCAGTATTTT. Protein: CASSLEASGSSDTQYF.